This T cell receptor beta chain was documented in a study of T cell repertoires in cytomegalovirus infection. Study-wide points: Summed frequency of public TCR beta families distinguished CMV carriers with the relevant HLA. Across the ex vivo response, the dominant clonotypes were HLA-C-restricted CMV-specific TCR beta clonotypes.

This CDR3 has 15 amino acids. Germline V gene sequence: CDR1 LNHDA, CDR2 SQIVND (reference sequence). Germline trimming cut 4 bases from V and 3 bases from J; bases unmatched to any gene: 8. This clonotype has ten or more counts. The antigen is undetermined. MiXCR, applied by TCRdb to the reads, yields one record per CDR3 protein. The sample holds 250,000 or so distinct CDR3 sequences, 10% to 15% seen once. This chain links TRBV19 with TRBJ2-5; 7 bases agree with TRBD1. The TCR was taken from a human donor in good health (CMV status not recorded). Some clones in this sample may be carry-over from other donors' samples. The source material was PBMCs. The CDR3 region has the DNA TGTGCCAGTAGTACCGACAGGGTGGGTAAAGAGACCCAGTACTTC. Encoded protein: CASSTDRVGKETQYF.